What follows are 22 T cell receptor beta chains derived from one specimen sequenced in a study of Ad26.COV2.S vaccination and SARS-CoV-2 variants. Treatment here: about 20 received Ad26.COV2.S at low or high dose, single or two shots; roughly 5 received placebo; per-sample allocation not given. Day 63 following the first vaccine or placebo injection was when the samples were taken. Profiling relied on immunoSEQ multiplex PCR, and the TCRdb table lists in-frame clones only, not all of them. The data contain roughly 350,000 clones, approximately 90% of them singletons. The source was peripheral blood, collected in a trial of Ad26.COV2.S vaccine versus placebo. The receptors were gathered from a person aged 18-65 years who received the Ad26.COV2.S COVID-19 vaccine or a placebo.

As DNA, the CDR3 is TGTGCCAGCGGGGCGGGGACGAACACCGGGGAGCTGTTTTTT. Translating it yields CASGAGTNTGELFF. The chain joins TRBV6-4 to TRBJ2-2; perhaps TRBD2 as D (6 bases). V shed 8 bases and J shed 0 bases, with 10 bases lying between them. CDR1 and CDR2 (germline): MRHNA, SNTAGT. The CDR3 is 14 residues long.

The CDR3 DNA reads as TGCAGCGTTGGGCCAGAGACCCAGTACTTC. It translates to CSVGPETQYF. The V gene is TRBV29-1, the J gene TRBJ2-5; no reliable D call. Between the trimmed V and J ends, which lost 4 bases and 4 bases, there was a span of 4 bases. Germline V gene sequence: CDR1 SQVTM, CDR2 ANQGSEA. There are 10 residues in the CDR3.

V and J are TRBV6-1 and TRBJ1-6, with unresolved D. The CDR3 consists of 11 residues. CDR1 is MNHNS and CDR2 is SASEGT in the germline V gene. The ends were cut back, 3 bases at V and 7 bases at J, with 1 base in the middle. The CDR3 spells CASSENSPLHF. The CDR3 region has the DNA TGTGCCAGCAGTGAGAATTCACCCCTCCACTTT.

In this sample, this clone turned up once. The rearrangement links TRBV2 to TRBJ1-6, with 8 bases identical to TRBD1. The CDR3 is made up of 16 amino acids. CDR1 is SNHLY, CDR2 FYNNEI, per germline. Trimming removed 4 bases from V and 9 bases from J; junction bases left unmatched: 11. The CDR3 DNA follows: TGTGCCAGCAGTGGGACAGGGCCGGTGTATCGTTCACCCCTCCACTTT. Translating gives CASSGTGPVYRSPLHF. The variable domain in full, with the rest retrieved from reference TRBV2 and TRBJ1-6, is EPEVTQTPSHQVTQMGQEVILRCVPISNHLYFYWYRQILGQKVEFLVSFYNNEISEKSEIFDDQFSVERPDGSNFTLKIRSTKLEDSAMYFCASSGTGPVYRSPLHFGNGTRLTVT.

The chain couples TRBV6-6 to TRBJ1-5; D possibly corresponds to TRBD1 (5 bases). V lost 7 bases, J lost 1 base, and 14 bases lay in between. Germline V lookup: CDR1 MNHNY, CDR2 SVGAGI (reference sequence). The CDR3 length is 15 residues. CDR3 in DNA: TGTGCCAGCACCCACCGGGGGGAGAGCAATCAGCCCCAGCATTTT. Translation gives CASTHRGESNQPQHF.

The CDR3 loop reads CATSRDHVDPSSTDTQYF. CDR3 bases: TGTGCCACCAGCAGAGATCATGTTGACCCGTCTAGCACAGATACGCAGTATTTT. This sequence joins TRBV15 and TRBJ2-3; D gene unclear. Looked up from germline, CDR1 is LNHNV and CDR2 is YYDKDF (reference sequence). V was trimmed by 0 bases and J by 0 bases, leaving 16 bases between them. The CDR3 consists of 18 residues.

The V gene is TRBV19, the J gene TRBJ2-1; D is tentatively TRBD1 or TRBD2 (6 bases each). Trimming left V 2 bases short and J 2 bases short, with 16 bases between. The CDR3 runs 17 residues. The germline gives CDR1 LNHDA, CDR2 SQIVND (reference sequence). CDR3 nucleotide sequence: TGTGCCAGTAGTATACGGGGGCCTATGGAGACCTACAATGAGCAGTTCTTC. Its protein product is CASSIRGPMETYNEQFF.

V is TRBV5-1 and J is TRBJ2-5; D call uncertain. Trimming shortened V by 0 bases and J by 4 bases, and 13 bases separated the two germline ends. This CDR3 has 15 amino acids. Germline assignment: CDR1 SGHRS and CDR2 YFSETQ. CDR3 protein: CASSLALKGSETQYF. Here the CDR3 DNA reads TGCGCCAGCAGCTTGGCCTTGAAGGGCTCAGAGACCCAGTACTTC. The complete variable domain, with remaining parts taken from reference TRBV5-1 and TRBJ2-5, reads KAGVTQTPRYLIKTRGQQVTLSCSPISGHRSVSWYQQTPGQGLQFLFEYFSETQRNKGNFPGRFSGRQFSNSRSEMNVSTLELGDSALYLCASSLALKGSETQYFGPGTRLLVL.

The rearrangement links TRBV19 to TRBJ2-2; D possibly uses TRBD1 or TRBD2 (5 bases each). Trimming stripped 6 bases from V and 7 bases from J, with 12 bases between. Germline assignment: CDR1 LNHDA and CDR2 SQIVND (reference sequence). The CDR3 contains 13 residues. The CDR3 coding sequence is TGTGCCAGTAGGCTGCTTGGGGGCGGGGAGCTGTTTTTT. This codes for CASRLLGGGELFF.

This chain connects TRBV5-6 to TRBJ1-3; D not resolved. This CDR3 comprises 13 residues. Trimming pared 3 bases from V and 7 bases from J, leaving 11 bases between. Per the germline V gene, CDR1 is SGHDT and CDR2 is YYEEEE. CDR3 loop: CASSSRGRNTIYF. The CDR3 nucleotides read TGTGCCAGCAGCTCCCGCGGAAGGAACACCATATATTTT.

The chain has TRBV10-3 and TRBJ2-2; TRBD1 matches 7 bases. The CDR3 is 14 amino acids. The V gene's germline CDR1 is ENHRY and CDR2 SYGVKD. Trimming cost V 3 bases and J 7 bases; bases outside gene matches: 5. The CDR3 DNA is TGTGCCATCAGTGATTGGGACAGCGGCGGGGAGCTGTTTTTT. This sequence encodes CAISDWDSGGELFF.

The rearrangement joins TRBV5-8 to TRBJ1-1, with D perhaps matching TRBD1 (6 bases). The germline gives CDR1 SGHTS, CDR2 YDEGEE. This CDR3 is built from 15 residues. Trimming pared 1 base from V and 7 bases from J, leaving 17 bases between. The CDR3 reads CASSLRHQGIVEAFF. CDR3 DNA: TGTGCCAGCAGCTTGAGACACCAGGGGATTGTTGAAGCTTTCTTT.

The V call is TRBV28, the J call TRBJ2-1, with 12 bases aligning to TRBD2. The length of the CDR3 is 16 residues. V lost 2 bases and J lost 10; bases outside the gene matches: 9. Germline CDR1 MDHEN, CDR2 SYDVKM. The CDR3 sequence: CASSLGLAGPPGEQFF. For the CDR3, the DNA is TGTGCCAGCAGTTTAGGACTAGCGGGACCGCCGGGGGAGCAGTTCTTC.

This sequence joins TRBV5-1 and TRBJ2-2; 14 positions agree with TRBD2. The CDR3 is 19 residues long. Germline V CDR1 and CDR2: SGHRS, YFSETQ. The V segment lost 0 bases and the J segment 2 bases; nucleotides outside the gene matches: 6. The CDR3 DNA sequence: TGCGCCAGCAGCTTGGGAAGGACTAGCGGGAGGACCAACACCGGGGAGCTGTTTTTT. It is translated as CASSLGRTSGRTNTGELFF.

This clone appeared a single time. The chain's CDR3 is CASSLPTGVSQPQHF. As DNA, the CDR3 is TGTGCCAGCAGTTTACCGACAGGGGTCAGTCAGCCCCAGCATTTT. This chain connects TRBV28 to TRBJ1-5, with 8 positions matching TRBD1. The CDR3 contains 15 residues. The V gene end was trimmed by 2 bases and the J gene end by 6 bases; junction bases not matched to a gene: 6. CDR1 is MDHEN and CDR2 is SYDVKM in the germline V gene.

The chain couples TRBV10-1 to TRBJ2-2, with D perhaps TRBD2 (7 bases). The germline V gene encodes CDR1 WNHNN and CDR2 SYGVQD (reference sequence). This CDR3 is built from 17 residues. V shed 0 bases and J shed 5 bases, with 16 bases lying between them. For the CDR3, the DNA is TGCGCCAGCAGTGAGTCCGGGGGGCGAGGTGGGACCGGGGAGCTGTTTTTT. The encoded protein is CASSESGGRGGTGELFF.

The chain employs TRBV7-9 and TRBJ2-1, with unresolved D. V lost 5 bases to trimming and J lost 2 bases, with 7 bases between them. The CDR3 is 13 amino acids. CDR1 is SEHNR, CDR2 FQNEAQ, per germline (reference sequence). CDR3 protein: CASSPTAYNEQFF. The CDR3 coding sequence is TGTGCCAGCAGCCCAACAGCCTACAATGAGCAGTTCTTC.

A note on this clone: The same CDR3 can be traced to other DNA sequences in this sample. The CDR3 DNA sequence: TGTGCCAGCAGCGTGACTAGCGGGGGGGCAGATACGCAGTATTTT. Amino acids: CASSVTSGGADTQYF. This rearrangement joins TRBV9 to TRBJ2-3, with 14 bases aligning to TRBD2. V dropped 2 bases and J dropped 4; count of bases not matched to a gene: 0. Germline V gives CDR1 SGDLS, CDR2 YYNGEE. The CDR3 totals 15 residues.

The rearrangement links TRBV28 to TRBJ2-7; 8 bases align to TRBD1. This CDR3 has 15 residues. J lost 1 base, V lost 6 bases, and 8 bases had no gene match. The germline V gene has CDR1 MDHEN and CDR2 SYDVKM. The CDR3 region is CASRTRTGISYEQYF. The DNA for the CDR3 is TGTGCCAGCAGGACCCGGACAGGGATTTCCTACGAGCAGTACTTC.

This chain connects TRBV18 to TRBJ2-3; D could derive from TRBD1 or TRBD2 (5 bases each). The CDR3 length is 15 residues. V was trimmed by 0 bases and J by 2 bases, leaving 9 bases between them. CDR1 is KGHSH, CDR2 LQKENI, per germline. The CDR3 region has the DNA TGTGCCAGCTCACCACCGACGGGGCCCACAGATACGCAGTATTTT. This sequence encodes CASSPPTGPTDTQYF.

This clone was counted once. The chain is built from TRBV27 and TRBJ2-2, with TRBD2 matching over 10 bases. The V gene end was trimmed by 5 bases and the J gene end by 8 bases; junction bases not matched to a gene: 8. The CDR3 extends over 15 amino acids. Germline V gene sequence: CDR1 MNHEY, CDR2 SMNVEV (reference sequence). CDR3 in amino acids: CASSAGSGREGELFF. The CDR3, as DNA: TGTGCCAGCAGTGCCGGAAGCGGGAGGGAAGGGGAGCTGTTTTTT.

The table lists this clone with a count of one. This chain joins TRBV19 and TRBJ1-2; 9 bases are shared with TRBD1. CDR3 length: 15 residues. The germline V gene encodes CDR1 LNHDA and CDR2 SQIVND (reference sequence). Germline trimming cut 5 bases from V and 7 bases from J; bases unmatched to any gene: 11. The CDR3, as DNA: TGTGCCAGTAGTCTAACCGAGGGACAGGGAATTGGCTACACCTTC. Translating it yields CASSLTEGQGIGYTF. Full variable domain (remainder filled in from reference TRBV19 and TRBJ1-2): DGGITQSPKYLFRKEGQNVTLSCEQNLNHDAMYWYRQDPGQGLRLIYYSQIVNDFQKGDIAEGYSVSREKKESFPLTVTSAQKNPTAFYLCASSLTEGQGIGYTFGSGTRLTVV.